One and the same sample provided the 5 T cell receptor beta chains below, sequenced in a study of blood T cells in healthy people across ages. Next came a second PCR, run for about 7 to 12 cycles, which used a sample-barcoded 5' primer along with a J-beta primer mix. TCRdb re-called the 5' RACE reads through MiXCR, storing one row per CDR3 protein. The sample contains more than 600,000 distinct CDR3 sequences, approximately 25% of which appear only once. These data were also filed under a second study, of T cells of mothers and their children.

The sequenced sample was blood. These receptors all come from a boy younger than 18 in good health.

This clonotype was observed a handful of times. The rearrangement uses TRBV7-6 and TRBJ1-1; D unresolved. The CDR3 is 14 amino acids. Deletions cut 4 bases from V and 6 bases from J, with 15 bases between. From germline, CDR1 is SGHVS and CDR2 FNYEAQ. CDR3 sequence: CASSSEAVGAEAFF. The CDR3, as DNA: TGTGCCAGCAGCTCGGAAGCGGTTGGGGCTGAAGCTTTCTTT.

The V gene is TRBV3-1, the J gene TRBJ2-3; a weak D match, TRBD2 (6 bases). Looked up from germline, CDR1 is LGHDT and CDR2 is YNNKEL (reference sequence). This CDR3 has 17 residues. V lost 0 bases and J lost 5, with 18 bases in between. This chain's CDR3 is CASSQDLGAGRGDTQYF. The CDR3 DNA reads as TGTGCCAGCAGCCAAGATCTTGGTGCGGGGAGAGGAGATACGCAGTATTTT.

This clonotype has only a few counts. The genes are TRBV3-1 and TRBJ1-1; no clear D. This CDR3 contains 14 residues. Germline CDR1 reads LGHDT; CDR2 reads YNNKEL (reference sequence). Deletions cut 4 bases from V and 1 base from J, with 10 bases between. Written as DNA, the CDR3 is TGTGCCAGCAGCCTTGATAGTTCGAACACTGAAGCTTTCTTT. This sequence encodes CASSLDSSNTEAFF.

This chain connects TRBV20-1 to TRBJ2-5, with D uncertain. The V and J ends lost 3 bases and 1 base respectively, with 12 bases between them. The CDR3 has 14 amino acids. Germline CDR1 is DFQATT and CDR2 is SNEGSKA (reference sequence). The CDR3 here is CSASGGELQETQYF. In nucleotides, the CDR3 is TGCAGTGCTAGCGGCGGAGAACTCCAAGAGACCCAGTACTTC.

Note on this clonotype: The CDR3 ends on some other residue instead of the conserved phenylalanine or tryptophan, so this is likely a read error. The J gene is TRBJ1-5, the V gene TRBV6-6; 9 positions agree with TRBD1. V gave up 4 bases and J gave up 7 bases; unmatched junction bases: 8. Looked up from germline, CDR1 is MNHNY and CDR2 is SVGAGI (reference sequence). The CDR3 covers 15 residues. Here the CDR3 reads CASSFSQGAGQPQHL. In DNA, the CDR3 is TGTGCCAGCAGTTTTTCACAGGGGGCAGGGCAGCCCCAGCATCTT.